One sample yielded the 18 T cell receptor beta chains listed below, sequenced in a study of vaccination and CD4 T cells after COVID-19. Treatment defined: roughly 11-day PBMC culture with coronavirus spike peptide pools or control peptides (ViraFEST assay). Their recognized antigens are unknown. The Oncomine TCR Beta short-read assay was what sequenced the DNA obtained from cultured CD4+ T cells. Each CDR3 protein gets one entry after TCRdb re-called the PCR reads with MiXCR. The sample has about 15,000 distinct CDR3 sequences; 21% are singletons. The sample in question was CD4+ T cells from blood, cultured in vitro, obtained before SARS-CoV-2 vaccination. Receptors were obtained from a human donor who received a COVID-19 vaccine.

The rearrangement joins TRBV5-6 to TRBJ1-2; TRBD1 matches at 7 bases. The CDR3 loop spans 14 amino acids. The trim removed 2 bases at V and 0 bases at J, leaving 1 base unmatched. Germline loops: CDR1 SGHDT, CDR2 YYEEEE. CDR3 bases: TGTGCCAGCAGCTTACAGGGGCCTAACTATGGCTACACCTTC. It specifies CASSLQGPNYGYTF.

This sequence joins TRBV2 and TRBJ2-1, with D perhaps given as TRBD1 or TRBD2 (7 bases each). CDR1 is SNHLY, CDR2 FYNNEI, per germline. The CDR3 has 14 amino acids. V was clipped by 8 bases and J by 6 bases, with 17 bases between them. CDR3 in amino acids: CASQGGIRANEQFF. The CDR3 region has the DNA TGTGCCAGCCAGGGGGGGATAAGGGCCAATGAGCAGTTCTTC.

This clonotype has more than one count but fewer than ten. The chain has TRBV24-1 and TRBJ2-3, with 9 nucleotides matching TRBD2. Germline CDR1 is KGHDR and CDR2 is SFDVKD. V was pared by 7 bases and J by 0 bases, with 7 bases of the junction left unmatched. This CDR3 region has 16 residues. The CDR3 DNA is TGTGCCACCAGCGTCGGCGGGAGGGATAGCACAGATACGCAGTATTTT. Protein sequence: CATSVGGRDSTDTQYF.

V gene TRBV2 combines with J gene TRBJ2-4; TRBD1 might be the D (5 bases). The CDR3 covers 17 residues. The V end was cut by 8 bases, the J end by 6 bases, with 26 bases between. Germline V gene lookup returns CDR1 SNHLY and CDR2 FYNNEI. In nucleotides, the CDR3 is TGTGCCAGCCGATTGGGCCGGGCCCTCCGAAGGGGAAACATTCAGTACTTC. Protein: CASRLGRALRRGNIQYF.

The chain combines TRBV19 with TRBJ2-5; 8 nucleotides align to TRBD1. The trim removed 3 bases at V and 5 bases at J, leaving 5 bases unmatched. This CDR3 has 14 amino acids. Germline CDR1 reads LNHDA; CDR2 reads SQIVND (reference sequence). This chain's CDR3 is CASSIGQGGETQYF. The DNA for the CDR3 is TGTGCCAGTAGTATCGGACAGGGCGGGGAGACCCAGTACTTC.

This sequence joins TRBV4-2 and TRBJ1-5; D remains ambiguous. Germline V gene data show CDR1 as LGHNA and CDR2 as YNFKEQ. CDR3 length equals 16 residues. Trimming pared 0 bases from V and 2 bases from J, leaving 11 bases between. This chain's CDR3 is CASSQDSAGGNQPQHF. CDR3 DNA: TGTGCCAGCAGCCAAGATAGCGCCGGAGGCAATCAGCCCCAGCATTTT.

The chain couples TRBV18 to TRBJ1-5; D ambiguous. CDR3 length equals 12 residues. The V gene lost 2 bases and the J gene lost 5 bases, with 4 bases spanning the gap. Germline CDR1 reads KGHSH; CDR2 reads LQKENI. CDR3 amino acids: CASSPGDQPQHF. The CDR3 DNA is TGTGCCAGCTCACCAGGGGATCAGCCCCAGCATTTT.

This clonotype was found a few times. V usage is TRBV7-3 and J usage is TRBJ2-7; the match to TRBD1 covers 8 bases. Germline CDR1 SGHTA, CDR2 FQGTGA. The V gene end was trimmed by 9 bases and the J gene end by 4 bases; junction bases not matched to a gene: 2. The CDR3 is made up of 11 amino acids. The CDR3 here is CARDREYEQYF. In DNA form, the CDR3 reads TGTGCCAGGGACAGGGAATACGAGCAGTACTTC.

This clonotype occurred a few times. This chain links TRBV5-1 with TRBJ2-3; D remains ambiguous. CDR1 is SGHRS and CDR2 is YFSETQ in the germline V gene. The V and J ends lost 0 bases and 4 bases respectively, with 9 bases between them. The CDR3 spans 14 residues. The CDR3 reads CASSLAGDADTQYF. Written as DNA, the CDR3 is TGCGCCAGCAGCTTGGCCGGTGACGCAGATACGCAGTATTTT.

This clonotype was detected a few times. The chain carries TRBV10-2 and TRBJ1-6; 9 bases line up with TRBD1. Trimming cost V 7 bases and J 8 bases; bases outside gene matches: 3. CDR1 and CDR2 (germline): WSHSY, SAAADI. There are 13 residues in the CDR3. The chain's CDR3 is CASMGDRDSPLHF. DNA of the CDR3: TGCGCCAGCATGGGGGACAGGGATTCACCCCTCCACTTT.

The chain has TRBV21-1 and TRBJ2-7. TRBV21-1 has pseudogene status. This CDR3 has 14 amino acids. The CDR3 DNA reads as TGTGCCAGCAGCAAAACCCCGAGCTCCTACGAGCAGTACTTC. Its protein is CASSKTPSSYEQYF.

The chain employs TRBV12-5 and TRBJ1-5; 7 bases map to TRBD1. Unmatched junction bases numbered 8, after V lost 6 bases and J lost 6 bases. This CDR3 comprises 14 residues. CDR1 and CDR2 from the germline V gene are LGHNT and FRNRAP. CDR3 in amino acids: CASGTDRVSQPQHF. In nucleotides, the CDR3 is TGTGCTAGTGGGACCGACAGGGTAAGTCAGCCCCAGCATTTT.

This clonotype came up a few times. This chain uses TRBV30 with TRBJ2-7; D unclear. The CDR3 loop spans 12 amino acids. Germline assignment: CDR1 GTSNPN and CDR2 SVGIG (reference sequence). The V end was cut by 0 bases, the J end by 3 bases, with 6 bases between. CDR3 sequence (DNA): TGTGCCTGGAGTGTCGGAGTCTACGAGCAGTACTTC. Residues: CAWSVGVYEQYF. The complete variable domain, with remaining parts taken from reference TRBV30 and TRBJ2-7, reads SQTIHQWPATLVQPVGSPLSLECTVEGTSNPNLYWYRQAAGRGLQLLFYSVGIGQISSEVPQNLSASRPQDRQFILSSKKLLLSDSGFYLCAWSVGVYEQYFGPGTRLTVT.

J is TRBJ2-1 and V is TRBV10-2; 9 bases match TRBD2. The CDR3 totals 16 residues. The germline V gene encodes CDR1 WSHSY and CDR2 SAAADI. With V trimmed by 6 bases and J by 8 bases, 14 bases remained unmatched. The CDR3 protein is CASRSSKRGAFDEQFF. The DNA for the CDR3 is TGCGCCAGCAGATCTTCTAAGCGGGGGGCCTTCGATGAGCAGTTCTTC.

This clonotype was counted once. Here the CDR3 DNA reads TGTGCCAGCAGCTTTGAGGGCGCATCCTACAATGAGCAGTTCTTC. It translates to CASSFEGASYNEQFF. The gene calls are TRBV7-2 and TRBJ2-1, with D perhaps TRBD2 (5 bases). Germline V gives CDR1 SGHTA, CDR2 FQGNSA. V was trimmed by 3 bases and J by 1 base, leaving 10 bases between them. The CDR3 sequence is 15 residues long.

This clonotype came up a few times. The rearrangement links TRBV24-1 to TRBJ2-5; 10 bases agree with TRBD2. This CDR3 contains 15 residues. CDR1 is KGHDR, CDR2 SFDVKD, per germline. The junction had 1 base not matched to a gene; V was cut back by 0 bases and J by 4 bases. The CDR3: CATSDLASGGETQYF. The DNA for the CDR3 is TGTGCCACCAGTGATTTGGCTAGCGGGGGAGAGACCCAGTACTTC.

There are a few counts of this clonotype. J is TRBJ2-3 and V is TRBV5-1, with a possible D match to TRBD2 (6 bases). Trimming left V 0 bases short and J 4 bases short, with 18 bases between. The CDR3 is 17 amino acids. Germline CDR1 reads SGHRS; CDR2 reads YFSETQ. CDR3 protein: CASSLGWASAGADTQYF. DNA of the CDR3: TGCGCCAGCAGCTTGGGCTGGGCTAGCGCCGGGGCAGATACGCAGTATTTT.

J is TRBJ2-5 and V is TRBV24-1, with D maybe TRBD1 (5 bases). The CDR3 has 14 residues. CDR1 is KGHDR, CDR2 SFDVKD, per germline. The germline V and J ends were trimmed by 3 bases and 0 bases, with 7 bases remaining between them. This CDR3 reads CATSDPQDQETQYF. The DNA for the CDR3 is TGTGCCACCAGTGATCCACAGGACCAAGAGACCCAGTACTTC.